A single sample gave rise to the 9 T cell receptor beta chains below, sequenced in a study of cytomegalovirus exposure and HLA in healthy donors (dated by TCRdb to about 2017). Libraries were constructed by the immunoSEQ multiplex PCR assay. The multiplex PCR relied on a mix of 60 forward primers for TCR Vbeta segments and 13 reverse primers for TCR Jbeta segments. What TCRdb holds here is the immuneACCESS table cut down to in-frame rearrangements. Part of the clones is not present; checked against another copy, under half of the missing clones reflect an unresolved V gene, and the others are unexplained. For this sample there are 50,000 to 65,000 clones; about 73% appear just once. The top ten constitute 2.5% to 3% of the sample. Material for sequencing was PBMCs. The receptors stem from a man younger than 35 in good health and CMV-seronegative.

The V and J genes are TRBV4-2 and TRBJ2-3; the match to TRBD2 covers 14 bases. The germline V gene encodes CDR1 LGHNA and CDR2 YNFKEQ. Trimming took 4 bases from V and 6 from J; bases not matched to a gene: 12. The CDR3 totals 18 residues. Written as DNA, the CDR3 is TGTGCCAGCAGCCTGGGGACTAGCGGGAGTATATCAGGGGATACGCAGTATTTT. Its protein product is CASSLGTSGSISGDTQYF.

The genes are TRBV10-3 and TRBJ2-5; the match to TRBD1 covers 7 bases. The V gene's germline CDR1 is ENHRY and CDR2 SYGVKD. CDR3 length: 14 residues. Trimming at V came to 6 bases and at J to 0 bases, leaving 4 bases not matched to a gene. CDR3 amino acids: CAISRTGNQETQYF. CDR3 DNA sequence: TGTGCCATCAGCCGGACAGGAAACCAAGAGACCCAGTACTTC.

The V and J genes are TRBV5-4 and TRBJ1-2; D unresolved. CDR3 length equals 16 residues. Per the germline V gene, CDR1 is SGHNT and CDR2 is YYREEE (reference sequence). V lost 0 bases, J lost 5 bases, and 17 bases lay in between. Written as DNA, the CDR3 is TGTGCCAGCAGCTTGGCCGCCCGCCTCACGGGGTATGGCTACACCTTC. This gives the protein CASSLAARLTGYGYTF.

The chain carries TRBV2 and TRBJ2-2; 9 positions agree with TRBD1. The germline CDR1 and CDR2 sequences are SNHLY and FYNNEI. CDR3 size: 16 residues. Losses at the gene ends were 5 bases for V and 4 bases for J; bases not matched to a gene: 8. CDR3 sequence: CASSIRQGGSTGELFF. The CDR3 nucleotides read TGTGCCAGCAGTATACGACAGGGGGGAAGCACCGGGGAGCTGTTTTTT.

The count of this clone is one. V is TRBV7-9 and J is TRBJ1-2; 12 bases are a match to TRBD1. CDR1 SEHNR and CDR2 FQNEAQ come from the germline V gene (reference sequence). The trim removed 8 bases at V and 2 bases at J, leaving 6 bases unmatched. The CDR3 extends over 15 amino acids. CDR3 residues: CASRKGTGGNYGYTF. The CDR3 DNA follows: TGTGCCAGCCGCAAAGGGACAGGGGGCAACTATGGCTACACCTTC.

The rearrangement joins TRBV30 to TRBJ1-1; the D gene is possibly TRBD1 (6 bases). Germline loops: CDR1 GTSNPN, CDR2 SVGIG (reference sequence). Trimming took 1 base from V and 6 from J, leaving 9 bases between them. The CDR3 has 12 amino acids. CDR3 region: CAWSAPGAEAFF. The CDR3 nucleotides read TGTGCCTGGAGTGCCCCAGGGGCTGAAGCTTTCTTT. Using reference TRBV30 and TRBJ1-1 for the parts outside the CDR3, the full variable domain is SQTIHQWPATLVQPVGSPLSLECTVEGTSNPNLYWYRQAAGRGLQLLFYSVGIGQISSEVPQNLSASRPQDRQFILSSKKLLLSDSGFYLCAWSAPGAEAFFGQGTRLTVV.

The V gene is TRBV2, the J gene TRBJ2-1; 13 positions agree with TRBD2. J was trimmed by 2 bases and V by 7 bases; bases with no gene match: 2. The CDR3 has 15 amino acids. CDR1 and CDR2 (germline): SNHLY, FYNNEI. The CDR3 spells CASIGTSGAYNEQFF. CDR3 bases: TGTGCCAGCATAGGGACTAGCGGGGCCTACAATGAGCAGTTCTTC.

This chain joins TRBV19 and TRBJ2-7; no reliable D call. Germline V gene data show CDR1 as LNHDA and CDR2 as SQIVND (reference sequence). This CDR3 region has 13 residues. Trimming took 7 bases from V and 0 from J, leaving 10 bases between them. CDR3 DNA: TGTGCCAGTACTGGCGGATCCTCCTACGAGCAGTACTTC. It codes for CASTGGSSYEQYF. Supplemented by reference TRBV19 and TRBJ2-7, the full variable domain reads DGGITQSPKYLFRKEGQNVTLSCEQNLNHDAMYWYRQDPGQGLRLIYYSQIVNDFQKGDIAEGYSVSREKKESFPLTVTSAQKNPTAFYLCASTGGSSYEQYFGPGTRLTVT.

This clone was seen just once. The genes are TRBV25-1 and TRBJ2-7, with D unclear. The CDR3 runs to 14 residues. CDR1 MGHDK and CDR2 SYGVNS come from the germline V gene. V lost 3 bases and J 1 base, leaving 10 bases between the germline ends. The CDR3 sequence is CASSDPPRSYEQYF. For the CDR3, the DNA is TGTGCCAGCAGTGATCCCCCCAGATCCTACGAGCAGTACTTC.